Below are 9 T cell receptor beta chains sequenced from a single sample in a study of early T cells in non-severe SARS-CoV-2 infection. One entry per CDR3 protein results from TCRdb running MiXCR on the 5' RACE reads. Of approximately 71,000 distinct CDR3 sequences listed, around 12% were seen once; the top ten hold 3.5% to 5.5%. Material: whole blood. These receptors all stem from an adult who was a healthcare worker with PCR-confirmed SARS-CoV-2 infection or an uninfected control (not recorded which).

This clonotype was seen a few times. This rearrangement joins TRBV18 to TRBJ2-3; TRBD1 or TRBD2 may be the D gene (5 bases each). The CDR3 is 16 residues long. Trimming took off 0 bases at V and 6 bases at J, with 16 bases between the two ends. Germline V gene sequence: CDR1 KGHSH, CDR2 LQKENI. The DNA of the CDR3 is TGTGCCAGCTCACCACCAGAGGGGTCAGTTGGGGATACGCAGTATTTT. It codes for CASSPPEGSVGDTQYF.

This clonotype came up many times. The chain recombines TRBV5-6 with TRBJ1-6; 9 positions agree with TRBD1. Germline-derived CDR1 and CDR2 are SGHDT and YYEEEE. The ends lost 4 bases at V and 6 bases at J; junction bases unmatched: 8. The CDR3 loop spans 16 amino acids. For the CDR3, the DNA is TGTGCCAGCAGCCCCGCGAACAGGGGGCGTAATTCACCCCTCCACTTT. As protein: CASSPANRGRNSPLHF. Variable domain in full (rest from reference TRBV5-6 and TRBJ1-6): DAGVTQSPTHLIKTRGQQVTLRCSPKSGHDTVSWYQQALGQGPQFIFQYYEEEERQRGNFPDRFSGHQFPNYSSELNVNALLLGDSALYLCASSPANRGRNSPLHFGNGTRLTVT.

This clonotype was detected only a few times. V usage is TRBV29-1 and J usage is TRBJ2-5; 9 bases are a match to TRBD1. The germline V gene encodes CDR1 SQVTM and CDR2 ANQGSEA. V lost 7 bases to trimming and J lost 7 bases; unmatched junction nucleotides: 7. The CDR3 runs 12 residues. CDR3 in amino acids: CSAAGQGWTQYF. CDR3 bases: TGCAGCGCCGCGGGACAGGGCTGGACCCAGTACTTC.

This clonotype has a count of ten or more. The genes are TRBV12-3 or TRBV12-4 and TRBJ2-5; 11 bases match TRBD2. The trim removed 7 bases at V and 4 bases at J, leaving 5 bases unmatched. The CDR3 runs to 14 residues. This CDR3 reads CASTTSGGGETQYF. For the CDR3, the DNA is TGTGCCAGCACCACTAGCGGGGGTGGAGAGACCCAGTACTTC.

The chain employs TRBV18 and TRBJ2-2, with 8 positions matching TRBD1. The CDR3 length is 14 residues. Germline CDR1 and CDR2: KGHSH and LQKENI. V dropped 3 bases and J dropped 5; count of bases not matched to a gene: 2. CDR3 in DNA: TGTGCCAGCTCACCGGGACAGGCGACCGGGGAGCTGTTTTTT. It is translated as CASSPGQATGELFF.

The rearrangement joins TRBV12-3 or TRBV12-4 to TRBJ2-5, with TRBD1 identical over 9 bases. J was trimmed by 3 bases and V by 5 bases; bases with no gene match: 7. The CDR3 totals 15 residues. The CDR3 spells CASSPGTGLKETQYF. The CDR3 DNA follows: TGTGCCAGCAGTCCCGGGACAGGGCTAAAAGAGACCCAGTACTTC.

CDR3 nucleotides: TGCAGCGCTCCCGGCGGGACCGGGGAGCTGTTTTTT. This translates into CSAPGGTGELFF. The genes are TRBV29-1 and TRBJ2-2, with a weak D call TRBD2 (5 bases). Germline V CDR1 and CDR2: SQVTM, ANQGSEA. The ends were cut back, 7 bases at V and 5 bases at J, with 11 bases in the middle. CDR3 length: 12 residues.

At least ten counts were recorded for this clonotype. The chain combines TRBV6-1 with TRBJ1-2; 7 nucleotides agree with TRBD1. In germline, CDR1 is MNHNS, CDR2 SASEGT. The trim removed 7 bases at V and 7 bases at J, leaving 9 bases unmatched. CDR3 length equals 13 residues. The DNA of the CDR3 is TGTGCCAGCACCCTAAAGGAGGGGGCTGGCTACACCTTC. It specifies CASTLKEGAGYTF.

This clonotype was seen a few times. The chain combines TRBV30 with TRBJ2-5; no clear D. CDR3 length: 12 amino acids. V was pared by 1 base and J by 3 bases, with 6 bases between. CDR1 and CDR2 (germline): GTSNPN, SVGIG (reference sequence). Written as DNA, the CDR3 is TGTGCCTGGAGTGGACCAAAAGAGACCCAGTACTTC. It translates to CAWSGPKETQYF.